The clone carrying this TCR beta chain was counted between two and nine times. The antigen remains undetermined. Regarding time point: late sampling 161 to 241 days after vaccination in a few convalescent patients. As for treatment: approximately 9-day PBMC culture with coronavirus spike peptide pools or control peptides (ViraFEST assay). TCRs were sequenced by ViraFEST after antigen-specific T cells had been expanded with peptide pools. The data belong to a study of vaccination and CD4 T cells after COVID-19. This CDR3 contains 16 residues. V dropped 5 bases and J dropped 0; count of bases not matched to a gene: 9. Per the germline V gene, CDR1 is SGHVS and CDR2 is FNYEAQ. Once obtained from cultured CD4+ T cells, the DNA was sequenced using the Oncomine TCR Beta short-read assay. A single record per CDR3 protein comes from TCRdb applying MiXCR to the PCR reads. This table has tens of thousands of distinct CDR3 sequences, 40% to 50% appearing once.

V is TRBV7-6 and J is TRBJ1-1; TRBD1 aligns across 7 bases. The source material was CD4+ T cells from blood, cultured in vitro, sampled about 7 months after SARS-CoV-2 vaccination. The source is a human donor who had recovered from COVID-19. CDR3 residues: CASSPRGGGMNTEAFF. DNA for the CDR3: TGTGCCAGCAGCCCCCGGGGAGGGGGCATGAACACTGAAGCTTTCTTT.